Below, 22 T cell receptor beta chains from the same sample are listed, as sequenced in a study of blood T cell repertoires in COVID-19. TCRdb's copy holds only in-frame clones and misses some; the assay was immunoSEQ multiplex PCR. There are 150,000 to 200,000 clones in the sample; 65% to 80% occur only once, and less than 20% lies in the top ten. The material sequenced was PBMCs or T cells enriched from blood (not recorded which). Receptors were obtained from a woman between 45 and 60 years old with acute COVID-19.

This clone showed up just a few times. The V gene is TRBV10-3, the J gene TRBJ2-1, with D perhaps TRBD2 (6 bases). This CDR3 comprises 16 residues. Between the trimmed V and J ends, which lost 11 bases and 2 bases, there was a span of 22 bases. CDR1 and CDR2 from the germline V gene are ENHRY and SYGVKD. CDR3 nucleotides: TGTGCCGCGGGGTCACAAACCGGGACGCCCTACAATGAGCAGTTCTTC. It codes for CAAGSQTGTPYNEQFF.

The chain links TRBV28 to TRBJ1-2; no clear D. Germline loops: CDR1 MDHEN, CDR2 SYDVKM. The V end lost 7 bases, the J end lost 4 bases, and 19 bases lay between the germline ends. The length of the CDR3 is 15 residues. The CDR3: CASTPPVAPPYGYTF. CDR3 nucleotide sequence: TGTGCCAGCACCCCCCCCGTAGCCCCTCCCTATGGCTACACCTTC.

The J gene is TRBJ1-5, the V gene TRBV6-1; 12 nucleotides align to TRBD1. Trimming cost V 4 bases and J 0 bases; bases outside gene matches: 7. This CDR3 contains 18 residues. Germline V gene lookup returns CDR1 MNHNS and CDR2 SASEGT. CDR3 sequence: CASSGGTGGSYSNQPQHF. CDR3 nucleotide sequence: TGTGCCAGCAGTGGTGGGACAGGGGGCTCTTATAGCAATCAGCCCCAGCATTTT.

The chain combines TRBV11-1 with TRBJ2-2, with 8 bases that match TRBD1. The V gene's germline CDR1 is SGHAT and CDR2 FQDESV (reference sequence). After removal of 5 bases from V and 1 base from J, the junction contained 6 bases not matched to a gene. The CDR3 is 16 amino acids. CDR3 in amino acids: CASSAEGQENTGELFF. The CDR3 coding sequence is TGTGCCAGCAGCGCCGAGGGACAGGAGAACACCGGGGAGCTGTTTTTT.

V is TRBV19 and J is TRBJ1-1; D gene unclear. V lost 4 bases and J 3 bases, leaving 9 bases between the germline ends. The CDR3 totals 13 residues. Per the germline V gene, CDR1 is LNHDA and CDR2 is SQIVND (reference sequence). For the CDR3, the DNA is TGTGCCAGTAGTACCCAGAGGGACACTGAAGCTTTCTTT. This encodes CASSTQRDTEAFF. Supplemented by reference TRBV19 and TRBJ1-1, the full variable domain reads DGGITQSPKYLFRKEGQNVTLSCEQNLNHDAMYWYRQDPGQGLRLIYYSQIVNDFQKGDIAEGYSVSREKKESFPLTVTSAQKNPTAFYLCASSTQRDTEAFFGQGTRLTVV.

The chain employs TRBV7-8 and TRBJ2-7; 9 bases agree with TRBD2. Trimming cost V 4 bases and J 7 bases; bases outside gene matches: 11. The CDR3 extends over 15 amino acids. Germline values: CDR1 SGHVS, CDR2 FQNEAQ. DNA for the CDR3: TGTGCCAGCAGCTCCCCCAGCGGGGGGCCGGGTGAGCAGTACGTC. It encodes CASSSPSGGPGEQYV.

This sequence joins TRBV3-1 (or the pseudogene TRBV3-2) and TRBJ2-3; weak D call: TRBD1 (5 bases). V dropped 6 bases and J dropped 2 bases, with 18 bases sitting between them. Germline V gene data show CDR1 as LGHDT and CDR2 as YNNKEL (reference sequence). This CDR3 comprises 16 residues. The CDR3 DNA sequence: TGTGCCAGCAGTCGAACCCAGGGCGCCCCCACAGATACGCAGTATTTT. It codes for CASSRTQGAPTDTQYF.

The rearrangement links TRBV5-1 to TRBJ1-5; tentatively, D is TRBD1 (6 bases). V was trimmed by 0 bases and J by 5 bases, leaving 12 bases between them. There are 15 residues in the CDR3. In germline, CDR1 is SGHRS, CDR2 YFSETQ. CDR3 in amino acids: CASSLGVRGDQPQHF. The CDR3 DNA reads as TGCGCCAGCAGCTTGGGAGTCAGGGGAGATCAGCCCCAGCATTTT.

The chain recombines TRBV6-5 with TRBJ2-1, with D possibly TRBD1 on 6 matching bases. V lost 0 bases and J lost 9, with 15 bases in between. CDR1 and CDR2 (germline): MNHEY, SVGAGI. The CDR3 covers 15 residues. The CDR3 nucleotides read TGTGCCAGCAGTTACTCGTCAATGGGGGCGGGTGAGCAGTTCTTC. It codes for CASSYSSMGAGEQFF.

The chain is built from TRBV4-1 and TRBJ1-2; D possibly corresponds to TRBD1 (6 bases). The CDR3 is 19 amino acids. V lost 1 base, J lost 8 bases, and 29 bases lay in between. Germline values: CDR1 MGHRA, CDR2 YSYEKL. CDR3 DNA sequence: TGCGCCAGCAGCCAAGTTTATTTATTAGGGGCGGTACAGGGAAAAGGCTACACCTTC. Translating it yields CASSQVYLLGAVQGKGYTF.

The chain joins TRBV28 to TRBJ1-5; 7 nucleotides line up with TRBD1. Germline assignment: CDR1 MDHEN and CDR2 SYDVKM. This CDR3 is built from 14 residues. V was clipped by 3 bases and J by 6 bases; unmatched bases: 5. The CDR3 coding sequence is TGTGCCAGCAGTTTGCCCGACAGGGTTCAGCCCCAGCATTTT. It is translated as CASSLPDRVQPQHF.

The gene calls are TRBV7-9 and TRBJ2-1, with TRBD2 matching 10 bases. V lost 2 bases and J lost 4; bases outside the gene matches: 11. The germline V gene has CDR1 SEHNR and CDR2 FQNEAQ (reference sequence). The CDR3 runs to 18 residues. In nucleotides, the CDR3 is TGTGCCAGCAGCTTACCCCCCCGGCTAGCGGGAGCTTACAATGAGCAGTTCTTC. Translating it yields CASSLPPRLAGAYNEQFF.

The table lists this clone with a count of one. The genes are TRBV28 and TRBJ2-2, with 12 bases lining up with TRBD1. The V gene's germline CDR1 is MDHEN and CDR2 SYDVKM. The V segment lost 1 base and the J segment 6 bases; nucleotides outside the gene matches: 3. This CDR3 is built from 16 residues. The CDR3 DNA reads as TGTGCCAGCAGTTTATTAGGGACAGGGGGCCCCGGGGAGCTGTTTTTT. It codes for CASSLLGTGGPGELFF.

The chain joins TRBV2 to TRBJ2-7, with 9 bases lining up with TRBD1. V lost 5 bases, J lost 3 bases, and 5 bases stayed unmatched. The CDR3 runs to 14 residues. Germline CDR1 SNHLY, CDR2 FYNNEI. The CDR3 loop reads CASSPRTGVYEQYV. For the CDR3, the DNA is TGTGCCAGCAGTCCCCGGACAGGGGTCTACGAGCAGTACGTC.

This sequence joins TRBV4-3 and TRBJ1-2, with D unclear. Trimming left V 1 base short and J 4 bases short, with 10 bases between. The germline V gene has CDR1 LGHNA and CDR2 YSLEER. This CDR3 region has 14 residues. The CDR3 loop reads CASSQVLGFYGYTF. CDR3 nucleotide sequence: TGCGCCAGCAGCCAAGTTCTAGGCTTCTATGGCTACACCTTC.

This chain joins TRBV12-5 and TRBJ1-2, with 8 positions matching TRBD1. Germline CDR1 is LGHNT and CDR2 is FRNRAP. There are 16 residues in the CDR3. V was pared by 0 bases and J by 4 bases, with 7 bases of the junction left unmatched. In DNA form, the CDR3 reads TGTGCTAGTGGTTTGGTAGAGGACAGGGCTTCCTATGGCTACACCTTC. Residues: CASGLVEDRASYGYTF. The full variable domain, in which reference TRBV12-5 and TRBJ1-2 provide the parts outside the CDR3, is DARVTQTPRHKVTEMGQEVTMRCQPILGHNTVFWYRQTMMQGLELLAYFRNRAPLDDSGMPKDRFSAEMPDATLATLKIQPSEPRDSAVYFCASGLVEDRASYGYTFGSGTRLTVV.

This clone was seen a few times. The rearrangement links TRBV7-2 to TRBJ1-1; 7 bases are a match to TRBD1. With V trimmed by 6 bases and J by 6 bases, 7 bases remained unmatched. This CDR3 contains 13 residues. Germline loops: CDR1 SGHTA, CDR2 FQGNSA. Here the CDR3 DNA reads TGTGCCAGCAGGCCGAGACAGGGCGCTGAAGCTTTCTTT. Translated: CASRPRQGAEAFF.

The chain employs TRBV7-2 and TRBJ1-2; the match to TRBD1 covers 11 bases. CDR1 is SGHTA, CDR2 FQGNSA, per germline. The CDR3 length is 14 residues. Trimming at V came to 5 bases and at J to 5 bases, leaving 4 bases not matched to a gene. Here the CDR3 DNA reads TGTGCCAGCAGCAGGGACAGGGGGGAGTATGGCTACACCTTC. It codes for CASSRDRGEYGYTF.

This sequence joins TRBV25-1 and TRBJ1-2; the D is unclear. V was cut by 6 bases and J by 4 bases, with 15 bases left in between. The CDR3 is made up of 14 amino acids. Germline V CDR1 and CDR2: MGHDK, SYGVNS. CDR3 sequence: CASSERFPGYGYTF. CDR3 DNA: TGTGCCAGCAGCGAAAGGTTCCCGGGCTATGGCTACACCTTC.

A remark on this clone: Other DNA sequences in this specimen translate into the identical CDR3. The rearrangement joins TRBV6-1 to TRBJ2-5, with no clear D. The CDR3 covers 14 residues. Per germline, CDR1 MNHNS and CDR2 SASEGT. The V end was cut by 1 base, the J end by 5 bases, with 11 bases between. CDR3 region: CASSEGSSGETQYF. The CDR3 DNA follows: TGTGCCAGCAGTGAAGGGAGCAGTGGGGAGACCCAGTACTTC.

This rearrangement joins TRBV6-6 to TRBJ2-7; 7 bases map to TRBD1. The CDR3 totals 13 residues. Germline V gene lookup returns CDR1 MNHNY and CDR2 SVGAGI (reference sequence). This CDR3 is CASSSSPDDRVFV. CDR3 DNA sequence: TGTGCCAGCAGTTCCTCCCCCGACGACAGGGTCTTCGTC.

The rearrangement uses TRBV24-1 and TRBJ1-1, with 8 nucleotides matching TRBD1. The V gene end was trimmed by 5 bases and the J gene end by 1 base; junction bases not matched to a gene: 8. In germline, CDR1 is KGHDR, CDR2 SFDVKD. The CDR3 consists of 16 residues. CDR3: CATSGQGRGGNTEAFF. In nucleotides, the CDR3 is TGTGCCACCAGTGGACAGGGGAGAGGTGGGAACACTGAAGCTTTCTTT.